The 10 T cell receptor beta chains below were found in one sample sequenced in a study of T cells in Graves' hyperthyroidism and ophthalmopathy (dated by TCRdb to the late 2010s). Receptors were amplified or captured by multiplex PCR. The data were produced on an Illumina HiSeq 2000. TCR beta CDR3 regions were amplified from RNA transcripts. A first-round RT-PCR of the TCR CDR3 used the HTBI primer set with the Qiagen OneStep RT-PCR kit. The public sequencing data were trimmed at Q25 with fastp and processed into clonotypes with MiXCR by TCRdb, which kept only in-frame beta chains. One record per CDR3 amino acid sequence lists the most common genes and DNA. This sample gives fewer than 400,000 distinct CDR3 sequences in total; 15% to 19% of them show up just once. The ten largest clones represent 25% to 35% of the sample. Sequenced material: blood. These receptors were taken from a woman aged 18-29 years with Graves' hyperthyroidism that later progressed to Graves' ophthalmopathy.

This clonotype has at least ten counts. The V call is TRBV28, the J call TRBJ2-3, with 9 bases matching TRBD2. The CDR3 loop spans 15 amino acids. The V segment lost 6 bases and the J segment 8 bases; nucleotides outside the gene matches: 12. The germline gives CDR1 MDHEN, CDR2 SYDVKM. CDR3 in amino acids: CASRPTSGWSLTQYF. The CDR3, as DNA: TGTGCCAGCAGGCCCACTAGCGGGTGGTCCCTTACGCAGTATTTT.

This clonotype was counted ten times or more. The chain links TRBV18 to TRBJ2-7, with 7 bases lining up with TRBD1. After removal of 4 bases from V and 5 bases from J, the junction contained 2 bases not matched to a gene. The CDR3 has 12 amino acids. Germline V gives CDR1 KGHSH, CDR2 LQKENI. In nucleotides, the CDR3 is TGTGCCAGCTCACAGACAGGGAACGAGCAGTACTTC. It translates to CASSQTGNEQYF.

In its sample, this clonotype was seen a few times. The CDR3 sequence is CATSDSAGGYYEQYF. The CDR3 bases are TGTGCCACCAGTGATTCGGCAGGGGGCTACTACGAGCAGTACTTC. The chain combines TRBV24-1 with TRBJ2-7; 8 bases are shared with TRBD1. Germline V gene data show CDR1 as KGHDR and CDR2 as SFDVKD. This CDR3 contains 15 residues. The trim removed 2 bases at V and 3 bases at J, leaving 5 bases unmatched.

This clonotype was recorded at least ten times. The rearrangement uses TRBV28 and TRBJ2-2; 13 bases are shared with TRBD2. The CDR3 is 18 amino acids. CDR1 MDHEN and CDR2 SYDVKM come from the germline V gene. J gave up 6 bases and V 10 bases, and 17 bases lay outside the gene matches. CDR3 sequence reads: CATKWGLAGSDPAGELFF. For the CDR3, the DNA is TGTGCCACCAAGTGGGGACTAGCGGGGTCGGATCCTGCCGGGGAGCTGTTTTTT.

This clonotype appeared a few times. The rearrangement links TRBV11-3 to TRBJ2-1, with 8 bases aligning to TRBD1. J was trimmed by 2 bases and V by 5 bases; bases with no gene match: 5. There are 15 residues in the CDR3. Germline assignment: CDR1 SGHNT and CDR2 YENEEA. The CDR3 coding sequence is TGTGCCAGCAGCCCCCGGACAGGGCCCTACAATGAGCAGTTCTTC. Protein product: CASSPRTGPYNEQFF.

This clonotype came up many times. This chain uses TRBV11-3 with TRBJ2-1; no clear D. This CDR3 contains 15 residues. In germline, CDR1 is SGHNT, CDR2 YENEEA. Trimming took off 5 bases at V and 0 bases at J, with 11 bases between the two ends. The CDR3 protein is CASSHRNSSYNEQFF. The DNA for the CDR3 is TGTGCCAGCAGCCACCGGAATAGCTCCTACAATGAGCAGTTCTTC.

This clonotype was recorded many times. The J gene is TRBJ1-1, the V gene TRBV2, with a tentative D call TRBD1 (5 bases). Germline lookup yields CDR1 SNHLY and CDR2 FYNNEI. V dropped 6 bases and J dropped 9 bases, with 11 bases sitting between them. There are 11 residues in the CDR3. The CDR3 DNA reads TGTGCCAGCAGGGGACCTCTTAAAGCTTTCTTT. Amino acids: CASRGPLKAFF.

The chain joins TRBV20-1 to TRBJ2-3; weak D call: TRBD2 (6 bases). The CDR3 has 15 amino acids. From germline, CDR1 is DFQATT and CDR2 SNEGSKA (reference sequence). V shed 1 base and J shed 6 bases, with 17 bases lying between them. The CDR3 spells CSARVPGVESDTQYF. The CDR3 DNA follows: TGCAGTGCTAGAGTGCCGGGAGTGGAGTCGGATACGCAGTATTTT.

This sequence joins TRBV20-1 and TRBJ2-7; 12 bases are a match to TRBD1. The CDR3 runs 13 residues. CDR1 is DFQATT and CDR2 is SNEGSKA in the germline V gene (reference sequence). The CDR3 DNA sequence: TGCAGCCCCGGGACAGGGGGCGCATACGAGCAGTACTTC. This sequence encodes CSPGTGGAYEQYF.

The genes are TRBV19 and TRBJ2-5; 11 positions agree with TRBD2. The length of the CDR3 is 14 residues. Germline loops: CDR1 LNHDA, CDR2 SQIVND (reference sequence). J lost 0 bases, V lost 10 bases, and 4 bases had no gene match. The CDR3 is CATGTSGNQETQYF. The DNA for the CDR3 is TGTGCCACCGGGACTAGCGGCAACCAAGAGACCCAGTACTTC.